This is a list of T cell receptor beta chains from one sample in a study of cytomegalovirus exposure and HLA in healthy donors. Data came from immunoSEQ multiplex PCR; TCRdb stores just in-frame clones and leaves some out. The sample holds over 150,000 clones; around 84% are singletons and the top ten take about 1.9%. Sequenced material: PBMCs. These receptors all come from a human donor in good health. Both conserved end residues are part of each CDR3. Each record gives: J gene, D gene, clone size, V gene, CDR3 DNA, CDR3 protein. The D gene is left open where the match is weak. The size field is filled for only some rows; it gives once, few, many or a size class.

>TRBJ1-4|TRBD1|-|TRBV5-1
TGCGCCAGCAGCGGACGGACAGGGGATGAAAAACTGTTTTTT
CASSGRTGDEKLFF
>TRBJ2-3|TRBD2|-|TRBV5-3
TGTGCCAGAAGCTTGGAGAGCGCGGGGGGGACTTTCACTAGCACAGATACGCAGTATTTT
CARSLESAGGTFTSTDTQYF
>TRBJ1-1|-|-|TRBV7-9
TGTGCCAGCAGCTTTTGGAGGGGTCGGGGGGTCACTGAAGCTTTCTTT
CASSFWRGRGVTEAFF
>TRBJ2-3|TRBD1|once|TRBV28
TGTGCCAGCACCTCACGTAACAGGGGACGCACAGATACGCAGTATTTT
CASTSRNRGRTDTQYF
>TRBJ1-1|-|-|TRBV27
TGTGCCAGCAGTATGACTATGAGTGGCAGCCTAAAGCGAATCACTGAAGCTTTCTTT
CASSMTMSGSLKRITEAFF
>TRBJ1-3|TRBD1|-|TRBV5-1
TGCGCCAGCAGCTTGGCTTCCCAGGGGGGCTCTGGAAACACCATATATTTT
CASSLASQGGSGNTIYF
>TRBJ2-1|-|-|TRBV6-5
TGTGCCAGCAGTCCACAGGATTCTTCCTACAATGAGCAGTTCTTC
CASSPQDSSYNEQFF
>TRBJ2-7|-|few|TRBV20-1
TGCAGTGCTACCGGGTCGTTCGAGCAGTACTTC
CSATGSFEQYF
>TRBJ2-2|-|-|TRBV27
TGTGCCAGCAGTTCTATAAACTCGCTATGGAACACCGGGGAGCTGTTTTTT
CASSSINSLWNTGELFF
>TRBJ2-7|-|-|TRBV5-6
TGTGCCAGCAGCCGGGGTTCCTACGAGCAGTACTTC
CASSRGSYEQYF
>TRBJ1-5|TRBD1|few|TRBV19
TGTGCCAGTAGTGAGGACAGGGGAGGACAGCCCCAGCATTTT
CASSEDRGGQPQHF
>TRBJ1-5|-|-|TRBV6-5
TGTGCCAGCAGTTACGACACCTCTAGCAATCAGCCCCAGCATTTT
CASSYDTSSNQPQHF
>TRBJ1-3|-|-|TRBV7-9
TGTGCCAGCAGCTTAGACAGTGGAAACACCATATATTTT
CASSLDSGNTIYF
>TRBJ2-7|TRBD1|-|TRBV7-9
TGTGCCAGCAGCTCCCGGGACAGGGGTTATATGGACGAGCAGTACTTC
CASSSRDRGYMDEQYF
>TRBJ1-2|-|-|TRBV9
TGTGCCAGCAGCCGGGGGGGGAGTGGCTACACCTTC
CASSRGGSGYTF
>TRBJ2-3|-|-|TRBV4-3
TGCGCCAGCAGCCAAGGAGGGGAGGCTTTGACTTATACAGATACGCAGTATTTT
CASSQGGEALTYTDTQYF
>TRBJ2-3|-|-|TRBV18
TGTGCCAGCTCCCCCGGACAGATTAGCACAGATACGCAGTATTTT
CASSPGQISTDTQYF
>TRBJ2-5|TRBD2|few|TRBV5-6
TGTGCCAGCAGCCGGGGGGCGGGAGGGGAGACCCAGTACTTC
CASSRGAGGETQYF
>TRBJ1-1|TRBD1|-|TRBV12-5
TGTGCTAGTGGTTTGGGGGACAGGGGATTGACTGAAGCTTTCTTT
CASGLGDRGLTEAFF
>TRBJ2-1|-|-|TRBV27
TGTGCCAGCAGTTTCAGGGGTATTGGCAATGAGCAGTTCTTC
CASSFRGIGNEQFF
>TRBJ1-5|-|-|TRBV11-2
TGTGCCAGCAGCTTAAATGCCCGGGTTGGCAATCAGCCCCAGCATTTT
CASSLNARVGNQPQHF
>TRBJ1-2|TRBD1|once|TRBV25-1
TGTGCCAGCAGTCCCGCCGGGACAGGGATATCCAATGGCTACACCTTC
CASSPAGTGISNGYTF
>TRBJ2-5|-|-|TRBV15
TGTGCCACCAGCCCGAAAGGACTTTCGGGGGAGACCCAGTACTTC
CATSPKGLSGETQYF
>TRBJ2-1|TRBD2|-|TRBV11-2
TGTGCCAGCAGCTCCTCAAGGACTAGCGGGAGAGGTGACAATGAGCAGTTCTTC
CASSSSRTSGRGDNEQFF
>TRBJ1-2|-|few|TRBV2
TGTGCCAGCAGTGTCAGCTATGGCTACACCTTC
CASSVSYGYTF
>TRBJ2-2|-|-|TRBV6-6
TGTGCCAGCAGTTACATGACAGGCGGAAACACCGGGGAGCTGTTTTTT
CASSYMTGGNTGELFF
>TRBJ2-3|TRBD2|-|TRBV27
TGTGCCAGCTCAAGCCGCCTCGGGGGGGCCTATCTGGATACGCAGTATTTT
CASSSRLGGAYLDTQYF
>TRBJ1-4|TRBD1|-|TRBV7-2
TGTGCCAGCAGCGCCCGACAGGGTCTAGACGAAAAACTGTTTTTT
CASSARQGLDEKLFF
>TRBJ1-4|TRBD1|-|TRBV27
TGTGCCAGCAGTTTGACCGGGACAGGGGACCAAAAACTGTTTTTT
CASSLTGTGDQKLFF
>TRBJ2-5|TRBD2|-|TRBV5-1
TGCGCCAGCAGCCGGTTCCCAGGACTAGCGGGATCTAGCCAAGAGACCCAGTACTTC
CASSRFPGLAGSSQETQYF
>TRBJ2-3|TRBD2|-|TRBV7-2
TGTGCCAGCAGCTTAAGGACTAGCACAACTTACACAGATACGCAGTATTTT
CASSLRTSTTYTDTQYF
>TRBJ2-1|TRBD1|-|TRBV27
TGTGCCAGCAGTAGGGACAGGGACCATGAGCAGTTCTTC
CASSRDRDHEQFF
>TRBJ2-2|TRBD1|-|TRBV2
TGTGCCAGCAGAAGAGGGACAGGTAACACCGGGGAGCTGTTTTTT
CASRRGTGNTGELFF
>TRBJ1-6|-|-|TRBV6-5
TGTGCCAGCAGTTTCTACTACTCTACAAATTCACCCCTCCACTTT
CASSFYYSTNSPLHF
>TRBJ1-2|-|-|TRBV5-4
TGTGCCAGCAGCTTGGCCATGTACAGGGTTGATGGCTACACCTTC
CASSLAMYRVDGYTF
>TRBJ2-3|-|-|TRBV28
TGTGCCACCCAAACAATTTCGACAGATACGCAGTATTTT
CATQTISTDTQYF
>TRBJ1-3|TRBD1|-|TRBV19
TGTGCCAGCACCCCCCCCCACAGGGGGCTACATGGAAACACCATATATTTT
CASTPPHRGLHGNTIYF
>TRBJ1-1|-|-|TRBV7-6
TGTGCCAGCAGCCCTCACCTACGCAACACTGAAGCTTTCTTT
CASSPHLRNTEAFF
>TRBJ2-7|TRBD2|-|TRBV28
TGTGCCAGCAGGGTAGCGGGAGGTTCCTACGAGCAGTACTTC
CASRVAGGSYEQYF
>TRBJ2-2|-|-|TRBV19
TGTGCCAGTAGTACATCACGATCGAGTGAGGGAGGATCGAGCACCGGGGAGCTGTTTTTT
CASSTSRSSEGGSSTGELFF
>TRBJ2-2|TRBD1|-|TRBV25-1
TGTGCCAGCAGTGAAACCGGGACAGATAGAACCGGGGAGCTGTTTTTT
CASSETGTDRTGELFF
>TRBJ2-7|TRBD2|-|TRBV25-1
TGTGCCAGCTTAGGAGCGGGAGAGGGTGGGATCTACGAGCAGTACTTC
CASLGAGEGGIYEQYF
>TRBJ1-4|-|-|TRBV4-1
TGCGCCAGCAGCCATACCACAGGGTTTTGGTTTGAAAAACTGTTTTTT
CASSHTTGFWFEKLFF
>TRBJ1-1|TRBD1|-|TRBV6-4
TGTGCCAGCAGCAGCGAGGGACAGTCAGAAGCTTTCTTT
CASSSEGQSEAFF
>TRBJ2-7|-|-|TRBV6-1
TGTGCCAGCAGTGAAGCGCGTGGGCCCTACGAGCAGTACTTC
CASSEARGPYEQYF
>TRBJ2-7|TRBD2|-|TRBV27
TGTGCCAGCAGTTTATACGGACTAGCGGGGAGCTCCTACGAGCAGTACTTC
CASSLYGLAGSSYEQYF
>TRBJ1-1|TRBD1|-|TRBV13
TGTGCCAGCAGCTTAGTCGGGACAGGGTTTGAGAGCACTGAAGCTTTCTTT
CASSLVGTGFESTEAFF
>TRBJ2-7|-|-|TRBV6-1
TGTGCCAGCAGTGAGAGGTTTTACGAGCAGTACTTC
CASSERFYEQYF
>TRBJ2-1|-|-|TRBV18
TGTGCCAGCTCCCAACTCGAATACAATGAGCAGTTCTTC
CASSQLEYNEQFF
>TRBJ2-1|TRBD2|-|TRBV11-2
TGTGCCAGCAGCCTGAGGCCCCTAGCGGGCGAGCAGTTCTTC
CASSLRPLAGEQFF
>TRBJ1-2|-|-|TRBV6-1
TGTGCCAGCAGTGAATCGGGAGAATACTATGGCTACACCTTC
CASSESGEYYGYTF
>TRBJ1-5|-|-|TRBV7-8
TGTGCCACCTCACCTCTTTCGGTCCATAGCAATCAGCCCCAGCATTTT
CATSPLSVHSNQPQHF